These 21 T cell receptor beta chains originate from one sample sequenced in a study of CD8+CD57+ T cells in acquired aplastic anemia. The template used for profiling TCR beta VDJ and CDR3 was genomic DNA. TCRdb re-called the reads with MiXCR, one entry per CDR3 protein. The repertoire holds 150,000 to 200,000 distinct CDR3 sequences, with under 70% as singletons. The sequencing sample was made of sorted CD4+, CD8+, or CD8+CD57+ T cells (not recorded which) from PBMCs. These receptors were collected from a human donor with severe aplastic anemia or a healthy control (not recorded which).

This clonotype came up a few times. The chain carries TRBV9 and TRBJ1-4, with D hard to call. Trimming removed 1 base from V and 0 bases from J, with 10 bases in between. This CDR3 has 16 residues. Per the germline V gene, CDR1 is SGDLS and CDR2 is YYNGEE. CDR3 sequence (DNA): TGTGCCAGCAGCGTAAAGGCCGCTGCAACTAATGAAAAACTGTTTTTT. This gives the protein CASSVKAAATNEKLFF.

J is TRBJ2-3 and V is TRBV25-1; D possibly matches TRBD1 or TRBD2 (5 bases each). From germline, CDR1 is MGHDK and CDR2 SYGVNS. V was trimmed by 7 bases and J by 1 base, leaving 15 bases between them. The CDR3 has 15 amino acids. The CDR3 here is CASTRDEGRTDTQYF. CDR3 nucleotides: TGTGCCAGCACCCGGGACGAAGGCCGCACAGATACGCAGTATTTT. Combining the CDR3 with reference TRBV25-1 and TRBJ2-3 gives the whole variable domain EADIYQTPRYLVIGTGKKITLECSQTMGHDKMYWYQQDPGMELHLIHYSYGVNSTEKGDLSSESTVSRIRTEHFPLTLESARPSHTSQYLCASTRDEGRTDTQYFGPGTRLTVL.

This chain links TRBV5-4 with TRBJ2-7; D assignment may be TRBD1 or TRBD2 (5 bases each). V was trimmed by 1 base and J by 4 bases, leaving 15 bases between them. Germline assignment: CDR1 SGHNT and CDR2 YYREEE (reference sequence). The CDR3 covers 15 residues. CDR3 protein: CASSLRSGHGYEQYF. The CDR3 bases are TGTGCCAGCAGCTTGAGAAGCGGACATGGGTACGAGCAGTACTTC.

The V call is TRBV10-1, the J call TRBJ2-2, with 11 bases matching TRBD2. After removal of 4 bases from V and 4 bases from J, the junction contained 5 bases not matched to a gene. CDR1 WNHNN and CDR2 SYGVQD come from the germline V gene (reference sequence). The CDR3 consists of 16 residues. The CDR3 is CASSGGLAGGTGELFF. The DNA of the CDR3 is TGCGCCAGCAGTGGGGGGCTAGCGGGGGGCACCGGGGAGCTGTTTTTT.

This chain links TRBV7-9 with TRBJ1-1, with D possibly matching TRBD1 (5 bases). V lost 6 bases, J lost 7 bases, and 12 bases lay in between. This CDR3 region has 12 residues. Germline V gene data show CDR1 as SEHNR and CDR2 as FQNEAQ (reference sequence). CDR3 sequence (DNA): TGTGCCAGCAGACAGGACACCAGTGAAGCTTTCTTT. Amino acids: CASRQDTSEAFF.

The sample holds many counts of this clonotype. The CDR3 is CATHDRVGSYEQYF. In DNA, the CDR3 is TGTGCCACCCACGACAGGGTGGGGTCATACGAGCAGTACTTC. The chain carries TRBV15 and TRBJ2-7; 7 nucleotides line up with TRBD1. V gave up 8 bases and J gave up 4 bases; unmatched junction bases: 11. CDR1 and CDR2 (germline): LNHNV, YYDKDF (reference sequence). The CDR3 sequence is 14 residues long.

The chain couples TRBV19 to TRBJ1-5; D perhaps matches TRBD1 (6 bases). Trimming took off 0 bases at V and 6 bases at J, with 9 bases between the two ends. The CDR3 spans 14 residues. CDR1 and CDR2 from the germline V gene are LNHDA and SQIVND (reference sequence). CDR3 in amino acids: CASSIEPGAQPQHF. As DNA, the CDR3 is TGTGCCAGTAGTATAGAGCCAGGGGCTCAGCCCCAGCATTTT.

The chain is built from TRBV6-1 and TRBJ2-1; TRBD2 matches 12 bases. CDR3 length: 15 residues. Germline V gene data show CDR1 as MNHNS and CDR2 as SASEGT. Unmatched junction bases numbered 7, after V lost 4 bases and J lost 9 bases. CDR3 sequence (DNA): TGTGCCAGCAGTGGACGACTAGCGGGAGTTTTTGAGCAGTTCTTC. As protein: CASSGRLAGVFEQFF.

This clonotype showed up just a few times. The chain couples TRBV12-3 or TRBV12-4 to TRBJ2-7, with unresolved D. This CDR3 spans 12 amino acids. The ends were cut back, 4 bases at V and 3 bases at J, with 7 bases in the middle. In DNA form, the CDR3 reads TGTGCCAGCAGTTCCGCGAACTACGAGCAGTACTTC. Protein sequence: CASSSANYEQYF.

The chain has TRBV2 and TRBJ1-4; no firm D call. The ends were cut back, 11 bases at V and 0 bases at J, with 16 bases in the middle. The CDR3 covers 15 residues. Germline V gene lookup returns CDR1 SNHLY and CDR2 FYNNEI. The CDR3 bases are TGTGCCTCCTTAAGGACGGACGCAACTAATGAAAAACTGTTTTTT. Translation: CASLRTDATNEKLFF.

The chain has TRBV2 and TRBJ1-4, with D perhaps matching TRBD1 (5 bases). V was clipped by 7 bases and J by 6 bases, with 15 bases between them. CDR3 length equals 14 residues. Germline CDR1 SNHLY, CDR2 FYNNEI. CDR3 in DNA: TGTGCCAGCACTAGGGACGGAGGTTATGAAAAACTGTTTTTT. Residues: CASTRDGGYEKLFF.

A remark on this clonotype: This CDR3 fails to terminate in the conserved phenylalanine or tryptophan, so it likely reflects a read error. The DNA is omitted, as the CDR3 cannot be located on it reliably, and the CDR3 follows TCRdb's listing. CDR3 sequence: CASSLFGSGDY. V usage is TRBV10-3 and J usage is TRBJ1-4. The CDR3 comprises 11 residues, both ends counted. Germline V CDR1 and CDR2: ENHRY, SYGVKD.

The CDR3 bases are TGTGCCAGCAAAGAACTAAACACCATATATTTT. It specifies CASKELNTIYF. This chain uses TRBV2 with TRBJ1-3, with D unclear. The germline V and J ends were trimmed by 7 bases and 6 bases, with 7 bases remaining between them. The CDR3 sequence is 11 residues long. Germline V CDR1 and CDR2: SNHLY, FYNNEI. Supplemented by reference TRBV2 and TRBJ1-3, the full variable domain reads EPEVTQTPSHQVTQMGQEVILRCVPISNHLYFYWYRQILGQKVEFLVSFYNNEISEKSEIFDDQFSVERPDGSNFTLKIRSTKLEDSAMYFCASKELNTIYFGEGSWLTVV.

This clonotype appeared many times. The chain links TRBV11-2 to TRBJ1-4; D not resolved. The CDR3 is 15 amino acids. V lost 0 bases and J lost 4, with 9 bases in between. Per the germline V gene, CDR1 is SGHAT and CDR2 is FQNNGV. In DNA, the CDR3 is TGTGCCAGCAGCTTAGACCTGTCCAGTAATGAAAAACTGTTTTTT. Amino acids: CASSLDLSSNEKLFF.

This clonotype appeared a single time. The V and J genes are TRBV10-1 and TRBJ2-2; possibly TRBD2 for D (5 bases). Germline CDR1 WNHNN, CDR2 SYGVQD (reference sequence). This CDR3 contains 11 residues. The V end lost 5 bases, the J end lost 16 bases, and 14 bases lay between the germline ends. In DNA form, the CDR3 reads TGCGCCAGCAGTAACACCGGGAAACCGTTTTTT. Translation gives CASSNTGKPFF.

Ten or more counts support this clonotype. The chain couples TRBV2 to TRBJ1-1; possibly TRBD1 for D (5 bases). The germline V and J ends were trimmed by 1 base and 8 bases, with 5 bases remaining between them. This CDR3 region has 11 residues. CDR1 SNHLY and CDR2 FYNNEI come from the germline V gene. The CDR3 nucleotides read TGTGCCAGCAGTGAAGGGACAGAAGCTTTCTTT. Protein product: CASSEGTEAFF.

The chain uses TRBV20-1 and TRBJ1-6, with D unresolved. Germline values: CDR1 DFQATT, CDR2 SNEGSKA (reference sequence). The CDR3 extends over 17 amino acids. V was pared by 0 bases and J by 4 bases, with 16 bases between. This CDR3 is CSARDGLGIGYNSPLHF. The CDR3 nucleotides read TGCAGTGCTAGAGATGGATTGGGGATAGGATATAATTCACCCCTCCACTTT.

This chain connects TRBV11-2 to TRBJ2-4, with D perhaps TRBD1 (6 bases). Between the trimmed V and J ends, which lost 1 base and 12 bases, there was a span of 10 bases. The CDR3 is 12 residues long. In germline, CDR1 is SGHAT, CDR2 FQNNGV. Here the CDR3 DNA reads TGTGCCAGCAGCTTAGTAAGGGGACATCAGTACTTC. Translating gives CASSLVRGHQYF.

The chain is built from TRBV19 and TRBJ2-1; TRBD2 might be the D (6 bases). CDR3 length equals 16 residues. CDR1 and CDR2 from the germline V gene are LNHDA and SQIVND (reference sequence). The ends were cut back, 7 bases at V and 9 bases at J, with 25 bases in the middle. CDR3 region: CASTSWVGGSDREQFF. DNA of the CDR3: TGTGCCAGTACCAGCTGGGTGGGGGGTTCTGATCGTGAGCAGTTCTTC. Full variable domain (rest looked up from reference TRBV19 and TRBJ2-1): DGGITQSPKYLFRKEGQNVTLSCEQNLNHDAMYWYRQDPGQGLRLIYYSQIVNDFQKGDIAEGYSVSREKKESFPLTVTSAQKNPTAFYLCASTSWVGGSDREQFFGPGTRLTVL.

The chain recombines TRBV2 with TRBJ1-2; D not certain. The V end was cut by 6 bases, the J end by 6 bases, with 17 bases between. This CDR3 contains 14 residues. Germline-derived CDR1 and CDR2 are SNHLY and FYNNEI. The CDR3 DNA is TGTGCCAGCAGCGTAGGTAGGGTTAGTGATGGCTACACCTTC. This translates into CASSVGRVSDGYTF.

Worth noting for this clonotype: Relative to the germline gene, one junction end is altered; a read error may explain this. The chain carries TRBV6-1 and TRBJ1-6; TRBD1 agrees at 7 bases. This CDR3 region has 15 residues. Germline values: CDR1 MNHNS, CDR2 SASEGT. CDR3 bases: TGTACCAGCAACCATGACAGGGCCTCTAATTCACCCCTCCACTTT. This encodes CTSNHDRASNSPLHF.